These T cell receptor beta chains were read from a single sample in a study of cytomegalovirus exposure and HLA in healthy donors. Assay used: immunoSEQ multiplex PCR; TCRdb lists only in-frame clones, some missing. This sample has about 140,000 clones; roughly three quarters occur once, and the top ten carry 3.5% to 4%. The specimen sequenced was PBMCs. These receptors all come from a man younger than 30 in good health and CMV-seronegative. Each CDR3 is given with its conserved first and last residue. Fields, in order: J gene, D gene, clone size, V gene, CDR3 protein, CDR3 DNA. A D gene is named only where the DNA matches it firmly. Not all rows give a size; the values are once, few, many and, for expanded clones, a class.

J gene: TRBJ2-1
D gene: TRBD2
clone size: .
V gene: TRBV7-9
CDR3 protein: CASSALTSGNNEQFF
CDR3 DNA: TGTGCCAGCAGCGCCCTCACTAGCGGGAACAATGAGCAGTTCTTC

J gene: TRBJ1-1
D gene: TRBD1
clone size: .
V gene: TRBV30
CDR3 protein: CAWRGQVITEAFF
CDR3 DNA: TGTGCCTGGAGGGGACAGGTGATCACTGAAGCTTTCTTT

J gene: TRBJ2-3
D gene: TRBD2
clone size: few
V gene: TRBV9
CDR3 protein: CASSRDYLLSTDTQYF
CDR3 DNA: TGTGCCAGCTCCCGGGACTACTTACTTAGCACAGATACGCAGTATTTT

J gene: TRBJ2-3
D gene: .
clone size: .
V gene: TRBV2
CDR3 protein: CASSGIAPTDTQYF
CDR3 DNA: TGTGCCAGCAGTGGGATAGCGCCCACAGATACGCAGTATTTT

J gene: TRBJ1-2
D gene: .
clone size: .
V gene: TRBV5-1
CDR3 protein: CASSMDSNYGYTF
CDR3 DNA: TGCGCCAGCAGCATGGACAGCAACTATGGCTACACCTTC

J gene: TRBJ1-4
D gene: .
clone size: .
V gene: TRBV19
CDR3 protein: CASMEGLATNEKLFF
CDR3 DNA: TGTGCCAGTATGGAGGGTCTTGCAACTAATGAAAAACTGTTTTTT

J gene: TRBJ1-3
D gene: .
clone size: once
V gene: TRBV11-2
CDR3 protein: CASSLVRFGGNTIYF
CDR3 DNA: TGTGCCAGCAGCTTAGTTAGGTTCGGCGGGAACACCATATATTTT

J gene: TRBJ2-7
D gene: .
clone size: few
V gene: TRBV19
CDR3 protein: CASSWDTSYEQYF
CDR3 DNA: TGTGCCAGTAGTTGGGACACCTCCTACGAGCAGTACTTC

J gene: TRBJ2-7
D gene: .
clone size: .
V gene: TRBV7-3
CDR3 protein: CASSALSGGPPEQYF
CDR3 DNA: TGTGCCAGCAGTGCCCTTTCGGGGGGCCCCCCCGAGCAGTACTTC

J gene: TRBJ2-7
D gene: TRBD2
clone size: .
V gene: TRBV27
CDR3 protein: CASNLAGSSYEQYF
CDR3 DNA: TGTGCCAGCAATCTAGCGGGGAGTTCCTACGAGCAGTACTTC

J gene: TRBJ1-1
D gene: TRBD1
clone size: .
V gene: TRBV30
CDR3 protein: CAWSPDRVNTEAFF
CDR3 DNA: TGTGCCTGGAGTCCGGACAGGGTGAACACTGAAGCTTTCTTT

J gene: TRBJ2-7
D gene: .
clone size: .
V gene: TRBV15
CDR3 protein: CATSRGGLDYEQYF
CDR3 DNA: TGTGCCACCAGCAGAGGGGGACTCGACTACGAGCAGTACTTC

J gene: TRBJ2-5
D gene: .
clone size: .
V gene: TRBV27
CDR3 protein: CASGGIGILEETQYF
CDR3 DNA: TGTGCCAGCGGGGGGATCGGGATTCTCGAAGAGACCCAGTACTTC

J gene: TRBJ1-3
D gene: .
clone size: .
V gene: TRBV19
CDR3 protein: CASSIPGHHLTIYF
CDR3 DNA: TGTGCCAGTAGTATCCCCGGACACCACCTCACCATATATTTT

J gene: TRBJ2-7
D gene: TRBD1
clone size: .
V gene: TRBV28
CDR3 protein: CASRGQFYEQYF
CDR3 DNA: TGTGCCAGCAGGGGACAGTTTTACGAGCAGTACTTC

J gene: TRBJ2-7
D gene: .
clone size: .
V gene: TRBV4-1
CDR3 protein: CASSQDYGSATYEQYF
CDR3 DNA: TGCGCCAGCAGCCAAGATTACGGCAGCGCTACCTACGAGCAGTACTTC

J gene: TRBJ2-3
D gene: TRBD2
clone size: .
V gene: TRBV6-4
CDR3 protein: CASSATRGLAGTDTQYF
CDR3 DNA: TGTGCCAGCAGTGCGACGAGGGGACTAGCGGGCACAGATACGCAGTATTTT

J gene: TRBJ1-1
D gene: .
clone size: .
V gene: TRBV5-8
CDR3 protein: CASGLVRQNTEAFF
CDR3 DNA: TGTGCCAGCGGTCTGGTGCGGCAGAACACTGAAGCTTTCTTT

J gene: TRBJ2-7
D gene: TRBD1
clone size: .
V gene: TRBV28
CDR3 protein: CASTGGAYEQYF
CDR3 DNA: TGTGCCAGCACAGGGGGCGCGTACGAGCAGTACTTC

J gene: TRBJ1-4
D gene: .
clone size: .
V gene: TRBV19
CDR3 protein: CASSIERVATNEKLFF
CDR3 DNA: TGTGCCAGTAGTATAGAGAGGGTTGCAACTAATGAAAAACTGTTTTTT

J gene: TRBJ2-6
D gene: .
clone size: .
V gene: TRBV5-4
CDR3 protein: CASSLSGGSGANVLTF
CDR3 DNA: TGTGCCAGCAGCTTGTCAGGTGGCTCTGGGGCCAACGTCCTGACTTTC

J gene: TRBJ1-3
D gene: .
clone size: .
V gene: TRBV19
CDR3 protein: CASSPGTALSGNTIYF
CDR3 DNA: TGTGCCAGTAGTCCCGGTACCGCACTCTCTGGAAACACCATATATTTT

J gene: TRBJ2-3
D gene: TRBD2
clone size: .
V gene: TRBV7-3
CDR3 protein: CASSLRPSGGADTQYF
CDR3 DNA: TGTGCCAGCAGCTTAAGGCCTAGCGGGGGGGCAGATACGCAGTATTTT

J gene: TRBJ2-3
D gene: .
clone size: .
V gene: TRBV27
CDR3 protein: CASSLRISSFTDTQYF
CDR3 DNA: TGTGCCAGCAGTTTAAGGATTAGCTCATTCACAGATACGCAGTATTTT

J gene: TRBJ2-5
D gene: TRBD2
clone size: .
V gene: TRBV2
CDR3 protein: CASSGLAGGSRQETQYF
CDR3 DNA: TGTGCCAGCAGCGGACTAGCGGGAGGATCACGCCAAGAGACCCAGTACTTC

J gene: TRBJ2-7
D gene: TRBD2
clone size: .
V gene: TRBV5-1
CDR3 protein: CASSFSGSSYEQYF
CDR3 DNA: TGCGCCAGCAGCTTTAGCGGGAGCTCCTACGAGCAGTACTTC

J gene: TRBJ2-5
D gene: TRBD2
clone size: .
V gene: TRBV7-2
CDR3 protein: CASLFAYFSGGAGETQYF
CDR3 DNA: TGTGCCAGCCTATTCGCTTATTTTAGCGGGGGGGCAGGAGAGACCCAGTACTTC

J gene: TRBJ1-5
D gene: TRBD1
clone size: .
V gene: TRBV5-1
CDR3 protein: CASSLGENRGQPQHF
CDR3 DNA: TGCGCCAGCAGCTTGGGGGAAAACAGGGGTCAGCCCCAGCATTTT

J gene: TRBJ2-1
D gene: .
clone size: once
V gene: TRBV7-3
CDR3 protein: CASSSRPGGAFDNEQFF
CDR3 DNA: TGTGCCAGCAGCTCACGGCCGGGGGGCGCATTCGACAATGAGCAGTTCTTC

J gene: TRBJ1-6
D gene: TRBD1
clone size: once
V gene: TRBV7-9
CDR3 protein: CASSLRDSHSPLHF
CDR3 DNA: TGTGCCAGCAGCTTGAGGGACAGCCATTCACCCCTCCACTTT

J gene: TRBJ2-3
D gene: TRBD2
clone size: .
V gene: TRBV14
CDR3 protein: CASSQEASGFTDTQYF
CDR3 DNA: TGTGCCAGCAGCCAAGAGGCTAGCGGGTTCACAGATACGCAGTATTTT

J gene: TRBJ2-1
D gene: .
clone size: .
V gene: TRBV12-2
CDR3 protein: CASRLIGASEEGEQFF
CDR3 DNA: TGTGCAAGTCGCTTAATCGGGGCATCTGAGGAGGGTGAGCAGTTCTTC

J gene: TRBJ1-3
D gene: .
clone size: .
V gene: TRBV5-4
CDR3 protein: CASSSSGAGNTIYF
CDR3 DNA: TGTGCCAGCAGCTCTTCAGGTGCCGGAAACACCATATATTTT

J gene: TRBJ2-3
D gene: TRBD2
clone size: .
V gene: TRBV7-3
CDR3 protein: CASSMGLVSSTDTQYF
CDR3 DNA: TGTGCCAGCAGCATGGGACTAGTGTCAAGCACAGATACGCAGTATTTT

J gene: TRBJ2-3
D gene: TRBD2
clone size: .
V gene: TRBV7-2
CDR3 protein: CASSLAGTSGSTDTQYF
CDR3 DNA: TGTGCCAGCAGCTTAGCAGGGACTAGCGGGAGCACAGATACGCAGTATTTT

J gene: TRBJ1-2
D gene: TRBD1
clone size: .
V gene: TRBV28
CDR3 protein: CASSLSQGAGGYTF
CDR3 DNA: TGTGCCAGCAGTTTATCGCAGGGGGCGGGGGGCTACACCTTC

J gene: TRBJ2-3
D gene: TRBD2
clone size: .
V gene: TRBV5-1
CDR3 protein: CASSLGLAADTQYF
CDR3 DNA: TGCGCCAGCAGTTTAGGACTAGCGGCCGATACGCAGTATTTT

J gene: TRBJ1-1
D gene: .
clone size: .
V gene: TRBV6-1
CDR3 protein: CASSERQGLEAFF
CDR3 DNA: TGTGCCAGCAGTGAAAGGCAGGGGCTTGAAGCTTTCTTT

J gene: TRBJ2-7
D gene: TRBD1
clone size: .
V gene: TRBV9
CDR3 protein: CASSVEGTGAGEQYF
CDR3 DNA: TGTGCCAGCAGCGTAGAAGGGACAGGGGCTGGCGAGCAGTACTTC